This TCR beta chain was sequenced for a study of beta chain features in type 1 diabetes. Expressed TCRB transcripts were sequenced, since all the RNA that had been isolated was reverse transcribed. The protocol was immunoSEQ multiplex PCR, while the TCRdb copy is restricted to in-frame clones and leaves out a portion. Of hundreds of thousands of clones in the sample, about 14% were seen once. Populations isolated by sorting all had purity greater than 95%. Germline V gene data show CDR1 as SEHNR and CDR2 as FQNEAQ (reference sequence). V lost 0 bases, J lost 1 base, and 4 bases lay in between. The CDR3 is 14 residues long. On this clone: Other DNA variants within this sample encode the same CDR3.

This chain connects TRBV7-9 to TRBJ1-3; D unresolved. The TCR sequence derives from a man aged 18 to 35 in good health. Sequencing was performed on naive CD4+ T cells from blood. Here the CDR3 DNA reads TGTGCCAGCAGCTTAGCGGGGTCTGGAAACACCATATATTTT. Protein sequence: CASSLAGSGNTIYF.